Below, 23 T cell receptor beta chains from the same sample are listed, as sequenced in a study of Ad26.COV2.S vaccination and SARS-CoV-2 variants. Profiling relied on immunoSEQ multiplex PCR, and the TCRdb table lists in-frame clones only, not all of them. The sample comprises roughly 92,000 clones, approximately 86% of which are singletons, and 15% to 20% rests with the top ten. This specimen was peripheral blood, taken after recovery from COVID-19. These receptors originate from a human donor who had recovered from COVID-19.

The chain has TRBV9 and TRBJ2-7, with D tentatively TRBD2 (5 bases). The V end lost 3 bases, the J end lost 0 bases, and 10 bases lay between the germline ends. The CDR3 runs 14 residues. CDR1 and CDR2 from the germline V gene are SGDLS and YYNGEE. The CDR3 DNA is TGTGCCAGCAGCGCCGCCGGGAACTCCTACGAGCAGTACTTC. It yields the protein CASSAAGNSYEQYF.

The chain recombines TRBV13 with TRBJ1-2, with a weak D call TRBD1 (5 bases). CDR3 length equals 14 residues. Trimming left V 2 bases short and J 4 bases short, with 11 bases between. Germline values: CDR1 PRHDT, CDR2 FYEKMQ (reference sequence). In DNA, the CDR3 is TGTGCCAGCAGCTTACTGGGGGGACGCTATGGCTACACCTTC. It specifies CASSLLGGRYGYTF.

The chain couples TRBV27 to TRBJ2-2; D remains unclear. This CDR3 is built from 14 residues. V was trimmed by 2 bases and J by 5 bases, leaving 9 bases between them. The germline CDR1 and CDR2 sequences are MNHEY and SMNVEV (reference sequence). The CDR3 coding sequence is TGTGCCAGCAGTTTAAGGACGGCAACCGGGGAGCTGTTTTTT. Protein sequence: CASSLRTATGELFF.

Here the CDR3 DNA reads TGTGCCAGCAGTTTGACCGGCAATCAGCCCCAGCATTTT. Its protein product is CASSLTGNQPQHF. This chain joins TRBV12-3 or TRBV12-4 and TRBJ1-5, with D unresolved. Trimming removed 3 bases from V and 2 bases from J, with 5 bases in between. The CDR3 is made up of 13 amino acids.

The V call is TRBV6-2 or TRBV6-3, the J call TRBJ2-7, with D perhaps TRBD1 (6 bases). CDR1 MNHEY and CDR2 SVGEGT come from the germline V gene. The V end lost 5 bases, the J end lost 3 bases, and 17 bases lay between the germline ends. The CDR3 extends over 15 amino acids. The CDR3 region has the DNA TGTGCCAGCAGTCCCACCCCGGCAGGGGACTACGAGCAGTACTTC. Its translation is CASSPTPAGDYEQYF.

This chain's CDR3 is CASSPSGQGNDGYTF. The CDR3 bases are TGTGCCAGCAGCCCGTCGGGACAGGGGAACGATGGCTACACCTTC. The chain uses TRBV7-9 and TRBJ1-2; 10 bases map to TRBD1. The CDR3 has 15 amino acids. Trimming took 5 bases from V and 6 from J; bases not matched to a gene: 9. Germline V gives CDR1 SEHNR, CDR2 FQNEAQ (reference sequence). The full variable domain, its missing parts supplied by reference TRBV7-9 and TRBJ1-2, is DTGVSQNPRHKITKRGQNVTFRCDPISEHNRLYWYRQTLGQGPEFLTYFQNEAQLEKSRLLSDRFSAERPKGSFSTLEIQRTEQGDSAMYLCASSPSGQGNDGYTFGSGTRLTVV.

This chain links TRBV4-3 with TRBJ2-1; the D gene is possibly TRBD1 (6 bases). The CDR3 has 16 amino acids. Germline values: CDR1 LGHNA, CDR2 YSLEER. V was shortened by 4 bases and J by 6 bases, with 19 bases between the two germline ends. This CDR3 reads CASSPFGRGPLNEQFF. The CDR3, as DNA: TGCGCCAGCAGCCCGTTTGGCAGGGGTCCCCTCAATGAGCAGTTCTTC.

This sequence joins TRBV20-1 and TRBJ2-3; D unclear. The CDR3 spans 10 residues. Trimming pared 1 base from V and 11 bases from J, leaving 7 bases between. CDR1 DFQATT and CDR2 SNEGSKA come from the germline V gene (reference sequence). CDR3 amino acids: CSARARLQYF. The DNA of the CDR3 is TGCAGTGCTAGAGCCCGACTGCAGTATTTT.

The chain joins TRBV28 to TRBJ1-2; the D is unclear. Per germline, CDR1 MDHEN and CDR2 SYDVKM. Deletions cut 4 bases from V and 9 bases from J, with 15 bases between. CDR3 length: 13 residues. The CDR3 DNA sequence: TGTGCCAGCAGTTCTGAAGGGTGGGTCAGCTACACCTTC. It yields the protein CASSSEGWVSYTF.

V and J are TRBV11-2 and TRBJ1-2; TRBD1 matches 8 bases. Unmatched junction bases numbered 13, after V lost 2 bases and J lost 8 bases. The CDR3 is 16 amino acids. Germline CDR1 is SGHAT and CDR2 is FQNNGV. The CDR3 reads CASSLITYPGQGGYTF. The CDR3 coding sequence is TGTGCCAGCAGCTTAATTACTTACCCCGGACAGGGCGGCTACACCTTC.

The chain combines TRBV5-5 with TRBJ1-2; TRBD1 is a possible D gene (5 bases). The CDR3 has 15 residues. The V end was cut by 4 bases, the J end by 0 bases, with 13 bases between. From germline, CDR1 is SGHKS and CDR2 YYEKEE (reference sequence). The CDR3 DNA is TGTGCCAGCAGCGGAGGACGGGGACCTAACTATGGCTACACCTTC. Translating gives CASSGGRGPNYGYTF.

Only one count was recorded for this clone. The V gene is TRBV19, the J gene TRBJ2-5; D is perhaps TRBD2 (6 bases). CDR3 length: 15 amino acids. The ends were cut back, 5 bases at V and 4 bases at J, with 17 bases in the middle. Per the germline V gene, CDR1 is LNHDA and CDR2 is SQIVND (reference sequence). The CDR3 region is CASSAAIGRRETQYF. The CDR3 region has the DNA TGTGCCAGTAGTGCCGCGATTGGGAGGAGAGAGACCCAGTACTTC.

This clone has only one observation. CDR3 amino acids: CASSKRTGGEGETQYF. Written as DNA, the CDR3 is TGTGCCAGCAGCAAACGGACAGGGGGGGAAGGTGAGACCCAGTACTTC. This rearrangement joins TRBV13 to TRBJ2-5; 10 bases map to TRBD1. The CDR3 consists of 16 residues. The V gene end was trimmed by 5 bases and the J gene end by 5 bases; junction bases not matched to a gene: 11. Germline V CDR1 and CDR2: PRHDT, FYEKMQ (reference sequence).

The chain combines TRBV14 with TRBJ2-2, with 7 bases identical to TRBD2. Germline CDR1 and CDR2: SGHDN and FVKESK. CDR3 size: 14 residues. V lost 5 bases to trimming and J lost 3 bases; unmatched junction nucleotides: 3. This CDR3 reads CASSLLAHTGELFF. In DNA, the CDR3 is TGTGCCAGCAGCTTACTAGCGCACACCGGGGAGCTGTTTTTT.

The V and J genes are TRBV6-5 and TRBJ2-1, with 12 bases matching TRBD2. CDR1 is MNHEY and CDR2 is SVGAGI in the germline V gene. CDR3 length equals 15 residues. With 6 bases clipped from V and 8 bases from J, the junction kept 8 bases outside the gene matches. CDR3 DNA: TGTGCCAGCAGGGTCACTAGCGGGAGGAACTATGAGCAGTTCTTC. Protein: CASRVTSGRNYEQFF.

CDR3 in amino acids: CASSEFLQASNTEAFF. The DNA for the CDR3 is TGTGCCAGCAGTGAATTTTTACAGGCTTCCAACACTGAAGCTTTCTTT. The chain carries TRBV2 and TRBJ1-1; weak D call: TRBD1 (5 bases). This CDR3 is built from 16 residues. Germline V gene lookup returns CDR1 SNHLY and CDR2 FYNNEI. V was trimmed by 2 bases and J by 2 bases, leaving 15 bases between them.

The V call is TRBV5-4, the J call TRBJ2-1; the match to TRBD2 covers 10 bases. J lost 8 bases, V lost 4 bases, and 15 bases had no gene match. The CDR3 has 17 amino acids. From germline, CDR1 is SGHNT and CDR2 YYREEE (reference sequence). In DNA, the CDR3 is TGTGCCAGCAGCCCGCCCGGAGCCAGCGGGAGGGCCTATGAGCAGTTCTTC. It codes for CASSPPGASGRAYEQFF.

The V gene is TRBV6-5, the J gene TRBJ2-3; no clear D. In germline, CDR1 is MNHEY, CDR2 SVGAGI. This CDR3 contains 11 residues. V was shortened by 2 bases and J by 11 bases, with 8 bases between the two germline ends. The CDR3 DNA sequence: TGTGCCAGCAGTTACGGCTTAGGGCAGTATTTT. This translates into CASSYGLGQYF.

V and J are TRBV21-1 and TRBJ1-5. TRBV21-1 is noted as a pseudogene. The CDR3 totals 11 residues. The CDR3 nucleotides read TGTGCCAGCAGCAAACTTGGGTCCCAGCATTTT. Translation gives CASSKLGSQHF.

As DNA, the CDR3 is TGTGCCAGCACTCCAGAGGCGAGACAGGGGGTACACGAGCAGTACTTC. Its protein is CASTPEARQGVHEQYF. The chain uses TRBV2 and TRBJ2-7, with TRBD1 matching over 9 bases. CDR1 is SNHLY, CDR2 FYNNEI, per germline. The CDR3 sequence is 16 residues long. The V segment lost 7 bases and the J segment 5 bases; nucleotides outside the gene matches: 15. The complete variable domain, with remaining parts taken from reference TRBV2 and TRBJ2-7, reads EPEVTQTPSHQVTQMGQEVILRCVPISNHLYFYWYRQILGQKVEFLVSFYNNEISEKSEIFDDQFSVERPDGSNFTLKIRSTKLEDSAMYFCASTPEARQGVHEQYFGPGTRLTVT.

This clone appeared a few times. DNA of the CDR3: TGTGCCAGCACCCTGACAGGGAACTACAATGAGCAGTTCTTC. As protein: CASTLTGNYNEQFF. The chain is built from TRBV7-2 and TRBJ2-1; 7 bases line up with TRBD1. V lost 7 bases, J lost 3 bases, and 6 bases stayed unmatched. The CDR3 has 14 residues. Germline lookup yields CDR1 SGHTA and CDR2 FQGNSA.

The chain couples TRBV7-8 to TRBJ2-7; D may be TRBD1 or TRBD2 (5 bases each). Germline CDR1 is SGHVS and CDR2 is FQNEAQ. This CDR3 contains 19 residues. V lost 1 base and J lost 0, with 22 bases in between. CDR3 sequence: CASSLVEGLIGGLSYEQYF. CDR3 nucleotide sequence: TGTGCCAGCAGCTTAGTAGAGGGGCTCATTGGCGGTCTCTCCTACGAGCAGTACTTC.

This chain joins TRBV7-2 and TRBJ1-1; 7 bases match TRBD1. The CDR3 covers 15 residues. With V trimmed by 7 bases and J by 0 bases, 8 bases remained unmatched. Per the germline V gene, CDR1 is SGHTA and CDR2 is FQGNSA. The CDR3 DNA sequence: TGTGCCAGCATCAAAGACAGGGTCGTGAACACTGAAGCTTTCTTT. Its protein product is CASIKDRVVNTEAFF.